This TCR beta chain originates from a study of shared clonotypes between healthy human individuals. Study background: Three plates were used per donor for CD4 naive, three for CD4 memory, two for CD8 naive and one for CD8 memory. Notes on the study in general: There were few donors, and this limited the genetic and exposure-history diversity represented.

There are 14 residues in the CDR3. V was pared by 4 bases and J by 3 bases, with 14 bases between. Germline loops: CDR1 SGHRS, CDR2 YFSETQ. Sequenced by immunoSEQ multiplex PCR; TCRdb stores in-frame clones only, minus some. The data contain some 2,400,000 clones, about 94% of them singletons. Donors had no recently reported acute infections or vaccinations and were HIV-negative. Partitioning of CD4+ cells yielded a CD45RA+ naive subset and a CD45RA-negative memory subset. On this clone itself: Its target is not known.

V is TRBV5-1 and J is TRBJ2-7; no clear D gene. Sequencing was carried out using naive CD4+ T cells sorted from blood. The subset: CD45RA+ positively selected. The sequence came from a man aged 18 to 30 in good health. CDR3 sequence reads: CASSPESPGYEQYF. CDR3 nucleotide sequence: TGCGCCAGCAGCCCCGAATCCCCTGGCTACGAGCAGTACTTC.